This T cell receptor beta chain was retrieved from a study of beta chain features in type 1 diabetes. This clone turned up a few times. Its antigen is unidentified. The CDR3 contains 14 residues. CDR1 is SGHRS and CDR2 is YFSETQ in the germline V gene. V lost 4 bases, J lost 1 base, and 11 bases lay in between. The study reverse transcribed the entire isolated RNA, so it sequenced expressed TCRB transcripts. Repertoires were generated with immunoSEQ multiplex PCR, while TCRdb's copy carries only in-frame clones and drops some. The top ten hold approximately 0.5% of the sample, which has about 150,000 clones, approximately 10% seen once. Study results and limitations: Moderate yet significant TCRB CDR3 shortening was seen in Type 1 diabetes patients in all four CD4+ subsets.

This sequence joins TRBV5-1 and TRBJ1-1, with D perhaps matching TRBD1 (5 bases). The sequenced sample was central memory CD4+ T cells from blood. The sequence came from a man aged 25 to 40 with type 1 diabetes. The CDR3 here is CASSLADRNTEAFF. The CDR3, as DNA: TGCGCCAGCAGCCTCGCTGACAGGAACACTGAAGCTTTCTTT. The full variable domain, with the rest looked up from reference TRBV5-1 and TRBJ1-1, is KAGVTQTPRYLIKTRGQQVTLSCSPISGHRSVSWYQQTPGQGLQFLFEYFSETQRNKGNFPGRFSGRQFSNSRSEMNVSTLELGDSALYLCASSLADRNTEAFFGQGTRLTVV.